The clone carrying this T cell receptor (beta chain) was recorded a few times. A clone one base away is much larger, so this may be a read error. The time point is: newly diagnosed GD, antithyroid drugs for less than 3 months. Generation of the TCR library employed RNA extracted from PBMCs. This CDR3 comprises 14 residues. These data are taken from a study of regulatory T cells in long-lasting Graves disease. CDR3-region Arm-PCR and iRepertoire HTBI primers produced the TCR beta libraries. MiXCR, applied by TCRdb to the multiplex PCR reads, yields one record per CDR3 protein. The sample yields 250,000 to 300,000 distinct CDR3 sequences, approximately 18% seen once. These data were likewise used in another study, on T cells in Graves' hyperthyroidism and ophthalmopathy.

This specimen was peripheral blood mononuclear cells (PBMCs), taken at new diagnosis, from a patient treated with antithyroid drugs. The chain recombines TRBV12-3 or TRBV12-4 with TRBJ1-1, with D tentatively TRBD1 (5 bases). The receptor was derived from a woman aged 25 to 39 with Graves disease. DNA for the CDR3: TGTGCCGGCAGTTTAACCAAGGGGAATACTGAAGCTTTCTTT. As protein: CAGSLTKGNTEAFF.